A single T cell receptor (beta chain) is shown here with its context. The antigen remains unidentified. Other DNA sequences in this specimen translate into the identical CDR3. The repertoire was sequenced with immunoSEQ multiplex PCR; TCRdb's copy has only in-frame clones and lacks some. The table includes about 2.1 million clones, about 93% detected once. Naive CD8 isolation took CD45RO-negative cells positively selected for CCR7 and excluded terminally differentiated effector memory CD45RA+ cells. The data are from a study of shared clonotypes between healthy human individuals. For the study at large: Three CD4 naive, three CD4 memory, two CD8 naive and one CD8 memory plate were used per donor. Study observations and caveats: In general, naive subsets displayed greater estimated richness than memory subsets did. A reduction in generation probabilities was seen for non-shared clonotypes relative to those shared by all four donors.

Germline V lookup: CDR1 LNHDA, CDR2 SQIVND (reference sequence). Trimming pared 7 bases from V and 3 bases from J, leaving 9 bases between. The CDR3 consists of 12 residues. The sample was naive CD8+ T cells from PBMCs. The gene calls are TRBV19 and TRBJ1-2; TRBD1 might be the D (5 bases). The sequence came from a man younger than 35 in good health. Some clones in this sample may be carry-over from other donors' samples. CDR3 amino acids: CASKQDYYGYTF. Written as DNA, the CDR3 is TGTGCCAGTAAACAGGATTACTATGGCTACACCTTC. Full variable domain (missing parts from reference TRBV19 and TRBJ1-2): DGGITQSPKYLFRKEGQNVTLSCEQNLNHDAMYWYRQDPGQGLRLIYYSQIVNDFQKGDIAEGYSVSREKKESFPLTVTSAQKNPTAFYLCASKQDYYGYTFGSGTRLTVV.